The 20 T cell receptor beta chains below come from one sample, sequenced in a study of T cell responses to AZD1222 COVID-19 vaccine. The method was immunoSEQ multiplex PCR; TCRdb's version includes in-frame clones alone and lacks a portion of them. The sample lists 100,000 to 150,000 clones; around 89% were seen once. This material consisted of peripheral blood, taken 28 days after the second AZD1222 dose. Source of these receptors: an adult who received the AZD1222 COVID-19 vaccine.

This clone was counted between two and nine times. The chain combines TRBV9 with TRBJ1-1, with D unresolved. CDR1 is SGDLS, CDR2 YYNGEE, per germline. This CDR3 contains 16 residues. Trimming took 6 bases from V and 0 from J, leaving 18 bases between them. CDR3 sequence reads: CASTPGAAVMNTEAFF. The DNA for the CDR3 is TGTGCCAGCACCCCCGGAGCAGCCGTCATGAACACTGAAGCTTTCTTT.

This chain joins TRBV6-5 and TRBJ2-3; no clear D gene. Germline assignment: CDR1 MNHEY and CDR2 SVGAGI. With 0 bases removed from V and 2 bases from J, the gap between germline ends came to 6 bases. The CDR3 is made up of 14 amino acids. In DNA, the CDR3 is TGTGCCAGCAGTTACTCGACAATCACAGATACGCAGTATTTT. It codes for CASSYSTITDTQYF.

The chain employs TRBV10-3 and TRBJ1-1; 9 bases agree with TRBD1. CDR3 length: 14 amino acids. CDR1 and CDR2 from the germline V gene are ENHRY and SYGVKD. J gave up 5 bases and V 5 bases, and 6 bases lay outside the gene matches. The CDR3, as DNA: TGTGCCATCAGTTCAAGACAGGGGGGGACTGAAGCTTTCTTT. Protein sequence: CAISSRQGGTEAFF.

The V call is TRBV11-2, the J call TRBJ1-1; no clear D gene. The CDR3 sequence is 12 residues long. CDR1 is SGHAT and CDR2 is FQNNGV in the germline V gene. The V gene lost 5 bases and the J gene lost 6 bases, with 10 bases spanning the gap. CDR3 loop: CASSHLDPEAFF. The CDR3 coding sequence is TGTGCCAGCAGCCACCTTGACCCTGAAGCTTTCTTT. Based on the CDR3 plus reference TRBV11-2 and TRBJ1-1, the full variable domain is EAGVAQSPRYKIIEKRQSVAFWCNPISGHATLYWYQQILGQGPKLLIQFQNNGVVDDSQLPKDRFSAERLKGVDSTLKIQPAKLEDSAVYLCASSHLDPEAFFGQGTRLTVV.

The genes are TRBV15 and TRBJ1-2; no clear D gene. V was pared by 0 bases and J by 6 bases, with 11 bases between. Germline CDR1 is LNHNV and CDR2 is YYDKDF (reference sequence). The CDR3 consists of 14 residues. CDR3 in DNA: TGTGCCACCAGCAGAGATCAGGCTCTGGATGGCTACACCTTC. It encodes CATSRDQALDGYTF.

This chain uses TRBV6-2 or TRBV6-3 with TRBJ2-7; TRBD2 agrees at 7 bases. Germline-derived CDR1 and CDR2 are MNHEY and SVGEGT. With V trimmed by 2 bases and J by 5 bases, 9 bases remained unmatched. There are 15 residues in the CDR3. The DNA for the CDR3 is TGTGCCAGCAGTTACCTTATCCTAGCGGCAAACGAGCAGTACTTC. This translates into CASSYLILAANEQYF.

The V call is TRBV5-5, the J call TRBJ2-7, with unresolved D. The CDR3 is 16 amino acids. Trimming left V 0 bases short and J 2 bases short, with 15 bases between. CDR1 is SGHKS, CDR2 YYEKEE, per germline (reference sequence). The CDR3 sequence is CASSLGTAVEAYEQYF. The CDR3 DNA follows: TGTGCCAGCAGCTTGGGGACGGCGGTGGAAGCCTACGAGCAGTACTTC.

V gene TRBV7-9 combines with J gene TRBJ1-2, with D unresolved. The V gene lost 0 bases and the J gene lost 2 bases, with 13 bases spanning the gap. The CDR3 is 16 amino acids. Germline V CDR1 and CDR2: SEHNR, FQNEAQ (reference sequence). The CDR3 sequence is CASSLAHIRANYGYTF. Written as DNA, the CDR3 is TGTGCCAGCAGCTTAGCTCACATAAGGGCCAACTATGGCTACACCTTC.

This chain connects TRBV24-1 to TRBJ2-3; no definite D call. With 1 base removed from V and 2 bases from J, the gap between germline ends came to 3 bases. CDR1 and CDR2 (germline): KGHDR, SFDVKD. The CDR3 totals 13 residues. CDR3 loop: CATSDFYTDTQYF. DNA of the CDR3: TGTGCCACCAGTGATTTCTACACAGATACGCAGTATTTT.

The chain is built from TRBV11-2 and TRBJ2-3; no firm D call. V gave up 5 bases and J gave up 4 bases, with 13 bases separating them. The CDR3 totals 14 residues. Germline V gene sequence: CDR1 SGHAT, CDR2 FQNNGV. CDR3 DNA sequence: TGTGCCAGCAGCATCTCACCCTTCCCAGATACGCAGTATTTT. Its protein is CASSISPFPDTQYF.

The sample holds many counts of this clone. V gene TRBV4-2 combines with J gene TRBJ2-2; D may be TRBD1 (5 bases). This CDR3 comprises 17 residues. The ends were cut back, 0 bases at V and 2 bases at J, with 13 bases in the middle. Per the germline V gene, CDR1 is LGHNA and CDR2 is YNFKEQ. This CDR3 reads CASSQEAGIPNTGELFF. In DNA form, the CDR3 reads TGTGCCAGCAGCCAAGAAGCAGGGATACCCAACACCGGGGAGCTGTTTTTT.

In its sample, this clone was seen once. This rearrangement joins TRBV5-4 to TRBJ2-3, with no clear D. The length of the CDR3 is 15 residues. Germline V gene lookup returns CDR1 SGHNT and CDR2 YYREEE (reference sequence). Trimming pared 0 bases from V and 1 base from J, leaving 9 bases between. The CDR3 DNA follows: TGTGCCAGCAGCTTGGGGCTACGGGGCACAGATACGCAGTATTTT. Amino acid sequence: CASSLGLRGTDTQYF.

V is TRBV18 and J is TRBJ2-7; D remains unclear. This CDR3 is built from 15 residues. Germline V CDR1 and CDR2: KGHSH, LQKENI. V lost 1 base and J 1 base, leaving 11 bases between the germline ends. The CDR3 here is CASSPHKGLSYEQYF. CDR3 DNA: TGTGCCAGCTCACCACACAAGGGCCTTTCCTACGAGCAGTACTTC.

Only a few counts were recorded for this clone. The rearrangement uses TRBV5-4 and TRBJ2-7; D is possibly TRBD1 (5 bases). The CDR3 has 13 residues. Trimming pared 0 bases from V and 6 bases from J, leaving 10 bases between. Germline loops: CDR1 SGHNT, CDR2 YYREEE (reference sequence). The CDR3 sequence is CASSLAGIGEQYF. The CDR3 DNA reads as TGTGCCAGCAGCTTGGCAGGGATCGGCGAGCAGTACTTC.

This sequence joins TRBV5-1 and TRBJ1-3; no clear D. The length of the CDR3 is 15 residues. Per germline, CDR1 SGHRS and CDR2 YFSETQ. The V end was cut by 3 bases, the J end by 3 bases, with 13 bases between. CDR3 sequence (DNA): TGCGCCAGCAGCTCTGGGAACTCTATTGGAAACACCATATATTTT. The encoded protein is CASSSGNSIGNTIYF.

This chain joins TRBV24-1 and TRBJ2-7; D is unclear. Germline assignment: CDR1 KGHDR and CDR2 SFDVKD. V dropped 2 bases and J dropped 3 bases, with 7 bases sitting between them. CDR3 length: 13 residues. For the CDR3, the DNA is TGTGCCACCAGTGATTCGATCGGCTACGAGCAGTACTTC. It specifies CATSDSIGYEQYF.

The CDR3 coding sequence is TGTGCCAGCAGTTACATAACGGTCACAGATACGCAGTATTTT. This translates into CASSYITVTDTQYF. V is TRBV6-2 or TRBV6-3 and J is TRBJ2-3; no firm D call. Germline CDR1 MNHEY, CDR2 SVGEGT. The CDR3 has 14 residues. The V end was cut by 2 bases, the J end by 2 bases, with 8 bases between.

V usage is TRBV12-3 or TRBV12-4 and J usage is TRBJ1-1; D possibly corresponds to TRBD1 (5 bases). The CDR3 sequence is 13 residues long. Trimming cost V 1 base and J 4 bases, with 7 bases left between them. In DNA, the CDR3 is TGTGCCAGCAGTTTAGGGAGGGGCACTGAAGCTTTCTTT. Translation: CASSLGRGTEAFF.

V usage is TRBV7-8 and J usage is TRBJ2-2; tentatively, D is TRBD2 (6 bases). Germline lookup yields CDR1 SGHVS and CDR2 FQNEAQ. V was cut by 3 bases and J by 6 bases, with 11 bases left in between. The CDR3 runs to 14 residues. The CDR3, as DNA: TGTGCCAGCAGCTTCTCGCGGGACGCCGGGGAGCTGTTTTTT. Protein sequence: CASSFSRDAGELFF.

This clone occurred once. J is TRBJ2-3 and V is TRBV14; 7 bases align to TRBD1. The CDR3 runs 11 residues. Germline V lookup: CDR1 SGHDN, CDR2 FVKESK. The trim removed 9 bases at V and 4 bases at J, leaving 1 base unmatched. CDR3 nucleotides: TGTGCCAGTCAGGGGGCAGATACGCAGTATTTT. Its translation: CASQGADTQYF.